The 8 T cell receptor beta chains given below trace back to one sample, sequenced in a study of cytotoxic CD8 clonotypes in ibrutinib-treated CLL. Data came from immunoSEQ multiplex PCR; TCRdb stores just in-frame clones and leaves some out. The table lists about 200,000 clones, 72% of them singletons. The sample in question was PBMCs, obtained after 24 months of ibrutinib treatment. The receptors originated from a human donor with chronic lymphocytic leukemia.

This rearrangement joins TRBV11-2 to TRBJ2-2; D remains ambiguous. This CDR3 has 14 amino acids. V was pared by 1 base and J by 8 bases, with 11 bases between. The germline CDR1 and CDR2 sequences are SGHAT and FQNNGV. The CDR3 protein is CASSLAGRVGELFF. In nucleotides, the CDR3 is TGTGCCAGCAGCTTAGCGGGTCGGGTGGGGGAGCTGTTTTTT.

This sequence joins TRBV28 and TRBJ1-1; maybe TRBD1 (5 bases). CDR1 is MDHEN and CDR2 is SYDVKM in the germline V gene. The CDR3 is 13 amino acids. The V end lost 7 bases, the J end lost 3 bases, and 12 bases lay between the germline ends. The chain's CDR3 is CASKFGGDTEAFF. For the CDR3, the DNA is TGTGCCAGCAAGTTCGGGGGTGACACTGAAGCTTTCTTT.

The CDR3, as DNA: TGTGCCAGCAGCGCCGACAGGGCACGTGGAAACACCATATATTTT. Encoded protein: CASSADRARGNTIYF. The gene calls are TRBV9 and TRBJ1-3; the match to TRBD1 covers 7 bases. Germline V gene data show CDR1 as SGDLS and CDR2 as YYNGEE. The CDR3 extends over 15 amino acids. V shed 3 bases and J 3 bases; nucleotides not matched to a gene: 6.

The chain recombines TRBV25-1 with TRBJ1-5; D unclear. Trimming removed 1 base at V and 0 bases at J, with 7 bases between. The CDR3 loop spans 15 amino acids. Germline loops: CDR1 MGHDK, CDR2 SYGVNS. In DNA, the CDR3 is TGTGCCAGCAGTGAATTTTGGAATAGCAATCAGCCCCAGCATTTT. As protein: CASSEFWNSNQPQHF.

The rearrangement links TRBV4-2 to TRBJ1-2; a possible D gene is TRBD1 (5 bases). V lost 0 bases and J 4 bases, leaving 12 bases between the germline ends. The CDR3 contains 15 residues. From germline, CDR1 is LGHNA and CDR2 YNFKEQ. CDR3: CASSQEAGVIYGYTF. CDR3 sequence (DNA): TGTGCCAGCAGCCAAGAAGCGGGGGTAATCTATGGCTACACCTTC.

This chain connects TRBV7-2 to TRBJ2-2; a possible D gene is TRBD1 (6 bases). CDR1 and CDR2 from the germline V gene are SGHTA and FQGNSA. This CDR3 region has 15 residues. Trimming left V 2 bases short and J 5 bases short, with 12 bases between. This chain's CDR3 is CASSLTGRVTGELFF. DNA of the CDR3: TGTGCCAGCAGCTTAACAGGGCGGGTAACCGGGGAGCTGTTTTTT. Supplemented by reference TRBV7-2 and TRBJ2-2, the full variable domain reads GAGVSQSPSNKVTEKGKDVELRCDPISGHTALYWYRQSLGQGLEFLIYFQGNSAPDKSGLPSDRFSAERTGGSVSTLTIQRTQQEDSAVYLCASSLTGRVTGELFFGEGSRLTVL.

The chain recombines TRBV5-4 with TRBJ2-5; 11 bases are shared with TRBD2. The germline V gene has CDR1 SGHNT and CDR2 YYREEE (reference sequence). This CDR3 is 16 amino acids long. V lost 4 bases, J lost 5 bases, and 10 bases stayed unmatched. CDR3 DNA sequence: TGTGCCAGCAGCCGTGATAGCGGGAGGGCCGTCGAGACCCAGTACTTC. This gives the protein CASSRDSGRAVETQYF.

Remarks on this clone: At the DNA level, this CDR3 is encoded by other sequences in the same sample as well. The chain's CDR3 is CSVAGTANYGYTF. In nucleotides, the CDR3 is TGCAGCGTGGCCGGTACTGCGAACTATGGCTACACCTTC. The rearrangement joins TRBV29-1 to TRBJ1-2; D ambiguous. The germline V gene has CDR1 SQVTM and CDR2 ANQGSEA. This CDR3 spans 13 amino acids. Trimming removed 6 bases at V and 2 bases at J, with 13 bases between.